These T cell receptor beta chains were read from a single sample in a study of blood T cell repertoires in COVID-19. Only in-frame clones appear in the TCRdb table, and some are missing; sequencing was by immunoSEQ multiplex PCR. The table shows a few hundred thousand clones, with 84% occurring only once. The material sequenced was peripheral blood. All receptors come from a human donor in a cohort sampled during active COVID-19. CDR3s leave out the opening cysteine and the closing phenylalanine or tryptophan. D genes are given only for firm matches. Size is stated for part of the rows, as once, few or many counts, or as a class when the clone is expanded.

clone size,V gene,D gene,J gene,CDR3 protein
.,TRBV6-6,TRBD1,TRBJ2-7,ASSYGTGFTYEQY
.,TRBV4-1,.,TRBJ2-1,ASSQDPSLGHVAYNEQF
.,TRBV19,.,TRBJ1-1,ATFNQGGAF
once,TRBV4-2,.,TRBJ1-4,ASSQRELLTNEKLF
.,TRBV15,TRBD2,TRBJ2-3,ATGSGGTDTQY
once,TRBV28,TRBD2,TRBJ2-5,ASTATRGGGGTQY
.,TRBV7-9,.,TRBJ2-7,ASSFVLMDRHTEQY
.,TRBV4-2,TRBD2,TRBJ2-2,ASSGTRGGGNTGELF
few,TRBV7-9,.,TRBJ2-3,ASKQGSDTQY
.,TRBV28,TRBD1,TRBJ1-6,ASSLPGTGGPLH
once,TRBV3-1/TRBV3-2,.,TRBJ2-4,ASSQIEGVRSKNIQY
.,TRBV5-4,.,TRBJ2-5,ASSLGRDQETQY
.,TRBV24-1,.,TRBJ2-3,ATSDFKQGSDTQY
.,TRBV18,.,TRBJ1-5,ASSPENNQPQH
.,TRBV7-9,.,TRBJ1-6,ASSYGDSYNSPLH
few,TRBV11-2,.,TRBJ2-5,ASSLGYAVIQETQY
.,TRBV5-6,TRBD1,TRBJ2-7,ASSFGTGVGEQY
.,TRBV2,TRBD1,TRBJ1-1,ASSDGQGATEAF
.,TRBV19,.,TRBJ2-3,ASRRGPSTDTQY
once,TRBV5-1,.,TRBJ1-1,ASREDLVLREAF
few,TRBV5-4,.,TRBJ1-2,ASSLDRANYGYT
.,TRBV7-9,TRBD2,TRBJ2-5,ASSPGGVRETQY
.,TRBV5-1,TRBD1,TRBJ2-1,ASSYSGTDYNEQF
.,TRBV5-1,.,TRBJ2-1,ASSWGARSQREAQF
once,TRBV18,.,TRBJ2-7,ASSPLNSGGEQY
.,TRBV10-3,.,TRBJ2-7,ATFKTDSYEQY
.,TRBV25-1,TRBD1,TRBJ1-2,ASSPGTVYGYT